These 10 T cell receptor beta chains originate from one sample sequenced in a study of control samples from healthy donors and cancer patients. The method was immunoSEQ multiplex PCR; TCRdb's version includes in-frame clones alone and lacks a portion of them. In the table there are about 140,000 clones, 91% of which are singletons. Sequenced sample: blood. Receptor source: a man younger than 35 in good health.

V gene TRBV29-1 combines with J gene TRBJ1-4; D uncertain. The CDR3 loop spans 13 amino acids. Germline lookup yields CDR1 SQVTM and CDR2 ANQGSEA. V was pared by 7 bases and J by 12 bases, with 21 bases between. The CDR3 sequence: CSARLFTLGELFF. The CDR3 DNA follows: TGCAGCGCCCGACTCTTCACCCTGGGAGAACTGTTTTTT.

The rearrangement links TRBV30 to TRBJ2-1, with 8 bases fitting TRBD2. Losses at the gene ends were 2 bases for V and 10 bases for J; bases not matched to a gene: 10. The CDR3 extends over 14 amino acids. The V gene's germline CDR1 is GTSNPN and CDR2 SVGIG (reference sequence). CDR3 in amino acids: CAWSRTSGQWEQFF. The CDR3 bases are TGTGCCTGGAGTCGAACTAGCGGCCAATGGGAGCAGTTCTTC.

The V call is TRBV7-2, the J call TRBJ2-5; 9 nucleotides match TRBD2. Trimming removed 2 bases from V and 5 bases from J; junction bases left unmatched: 9. Germline V lookup: CDR1 SGHTA, CDR2 FQGNSA. CDR3 length: 16 amino acids. CDR3 region: CASSLFASGGFETQYF. CDR3 nucleotide sequence: TGTGCCAGCAGCTTATTCGCCAGCGGGGGGTTCGAGACCCAGTACTTC.

CDR3 region: CASSPPHSSTEAFF. The CDR3 region has the DNA TGTGCCAGCTCACCACCACACAGTAGCACTGAAGCTTTCTTT. The chain is built from TRBV18 and TRBJ1-1; D remains unclear. Trimming removed 0 bases from V and 4 bases from J, with 9 bases in between. The germline gives CDR1 KGHSH, CDR2 LQKENI. This CDR3 region has 14 residues.

This sequence joins TRBV7-6 and TRBJ2-7; TRBD1 agrees at 8 bases. With V trimmed by 4 bases and J by 6 bases, 14 bases remained unmatched. This CDR3 is 16 amino acids long. Germline V lookup: CDR1 SGHVS, CDR2 FNYEAQ. CDR3 sequence reads: CASSSGQGHLSGEQYF. The CDR3 DNA reads as TGTGCCAGCAGCTCCGGACAGGGACACTTGTCAGGCGAGCAGTACTTC.

V usage is TRBV5-1 and J usage is TRBJ1-5; the D gene is possibly TRBD1 (5 bases). The CDR3 totals 15 residues. V lost 3 bases and J lost 1, with 11 bases in between. CDR1 SGHRS and CDR2 YFSETQ come from the germline V gene. As DNA, the CDR3 is TGCGCCAGCAGCTGGGGCCAGGGCAGCAATCAGCCCCAGCATTTT. As protein: CASSWGQGSNQPQHF.

The V and J genes are TRBV2 and TRBJ1-3; 8 nucleotides match TRBD1. This CDR3 is built from 17 residues. Per germline, CDR1 SNHLY and CDR2 FYNNEI. Trimming removed 5 bases from V and 1 base from J; junction bases left unmatched: 10. CDR3 in DNA: TGTGCCAGCAGTCAAAGCCCGACAGGGGTGTCTGGAAACACCATATATTTT. This encodes CASSQSPTGVSGNTIYF.

This chain joins TRBV7-2 and TRBJ2-2; 8 positions agree with TRBD1. Germline V gene data show CDR1 as SGHTA and CDR2 as FQGNSA. This CDR3 region has 15 residues. Losses at the gene ends were 4 bases for V and 1 base for J; bases not matched to a gene: 2. The CDR3, as DNA: TGTGCCAGCAGCTCAGGACAGGGGAACACCGGGGAGCTGTTTTTT. Its translation: CASSSGQGNTGELFF.

J is TRBJ1-3 and V is TRBV6-5; D not resolved. V dropped 6 bases and J dropped 2 bases, with 14 bases sitting between them. The CDR3 is 15 residues long. Looked up from germline, CDR1 is MNHEY and CDR2 is SVGAGI. Here the CDR3 reads CASRGTRRPGNTIYF. As DNA, the CDR3 is TGTGCCAGCAGGGGAACGCGGAGGCCTGGAAACACCATATATTTT.

This chain joins TRBV6-1 and TRBJ2-2, with D tentatively TRBD1 or TRBD2 (5 bases each). Trimming took off 2 bases at V and 7 bases at J, with 17 bases between the two ends. Germline V gene lookup returns CDR1 MNHNS and CDR2 SASEGT. The CDR3 consists of 16 residues. CDR3 DNA: TGTGCCAGCAGTGAATATGGCCTAGGGGAGAACGGGGAGCTGTTTTTT. It translates to CASSEYGLGENGELFF.